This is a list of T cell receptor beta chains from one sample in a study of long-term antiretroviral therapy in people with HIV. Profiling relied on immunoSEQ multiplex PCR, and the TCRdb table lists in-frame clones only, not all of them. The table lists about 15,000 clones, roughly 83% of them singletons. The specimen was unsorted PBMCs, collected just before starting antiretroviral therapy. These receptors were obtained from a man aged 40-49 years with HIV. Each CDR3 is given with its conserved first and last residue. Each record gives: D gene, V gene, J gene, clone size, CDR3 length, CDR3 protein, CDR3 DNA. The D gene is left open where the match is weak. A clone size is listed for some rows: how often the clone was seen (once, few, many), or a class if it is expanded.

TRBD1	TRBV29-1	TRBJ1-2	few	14	CSVEPTGPNYGYTF	TGCAGCGTGGAACCGACAGGGCCTAACTATGGCTACACCTTC
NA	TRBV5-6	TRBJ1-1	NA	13	CASSTLLNTEAFF	TGTGCCAGCAGCACCCTCCTGAACACTGAAGCTTTCTTT
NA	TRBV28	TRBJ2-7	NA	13	CASSGGALYEQYF	TGTGCCAGCAGCGGAGGGGCTCTTTACGAGCAGTACTTC
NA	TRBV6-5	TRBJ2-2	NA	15	CASSYSASPTGELFF	TGTGCCAGCAGTTACTCAGCTAGCCCCACCGGGGAGCTGTTTTTT
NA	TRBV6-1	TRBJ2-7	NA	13	CASSPGYSYEQYF	TGTGCCAGCAGTCCTGGTTATTCCTACGAGCAGTACTTC
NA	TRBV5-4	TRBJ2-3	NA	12	CASSLEGGTQYF	TGTGCCAGCAGCTTGGAAGGGGGTACGCAGTATTTT
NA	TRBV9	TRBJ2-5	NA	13	CASSVSSQETQYF	TGTGCCAGCAGCGTATCCAGCCAAGAGACCCAGTACTTC
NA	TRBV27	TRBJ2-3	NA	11	CAPGRPDTQYF	TGTGCCCCGGGGCGCCCAGATACGCAGTATTTT
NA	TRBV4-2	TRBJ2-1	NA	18	CASSQAYVGPSFYDEQFF	TGTGCCAGCAGCCAAGCCTACGTCGGACCCTCTTTTTACGATGAGCAGTTCTTC
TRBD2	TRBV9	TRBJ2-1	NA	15	CASSASSGAYNEQFF	TGTGCCAGCAGCGCTTCTAGCGGGGCCTACAATGAGCAGTTCTTC
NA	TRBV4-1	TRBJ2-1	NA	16	CASSQLGGPSGNEQFF	TGCGCCAGCAGCCAACTTGGGGGCCCTTCGGGCAATGAGCAGTTCTTC
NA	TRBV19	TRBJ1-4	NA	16	CASSIEAAGENEKLFF	TGTGCCAGTAGTATAGAAGCTGCAGGGGAAAATGAAAAACTGTTTTTT
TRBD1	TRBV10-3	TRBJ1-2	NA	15	CAISEEGQNNYGYTF	TGTGCCATCAGTGAGGAGGGACAGAATAACTATGGCTACACCTTC
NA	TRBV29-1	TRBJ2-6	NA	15	CSVEWGGSGANVLTF	TGCAGCGTTGAATGGGGTGGCTCTGGGGCCAACGTCCTGACTTTC
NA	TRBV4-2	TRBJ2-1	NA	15	CASSQTQLGYNEQFF	TGTGCCAGCAGCCAAACTCAACTAGGCTACAATGAGCAGTTCTTC
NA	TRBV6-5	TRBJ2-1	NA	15	CASRYTESSYNEQFF	TGTGCCAGCAGGTATACAGAGAGCTCCTACAATGAGCAGTTCTTC
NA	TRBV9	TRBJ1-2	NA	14	CASSATWTAYGYTF	TGTGCCAGCAGCGCGACCTGGACAGCATATGGCTACACCTTC
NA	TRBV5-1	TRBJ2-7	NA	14	CASSYGQTSDEQYF	TGCGCCAGCAGCTACGGACAGACCTCCGACGAGCAGTACTTC
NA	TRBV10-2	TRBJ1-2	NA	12	CASTGPGSGYTF	TGCGCCAGCACCGGACCGGGTAGCGGCTACACCTTC
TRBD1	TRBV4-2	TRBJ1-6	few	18	CASSQNPNTGGLNSPLHF	TGTGCCAGCAGCCAAAATCCGAATACAGGGGGGCTCAATTCACCCCTCCACTTT
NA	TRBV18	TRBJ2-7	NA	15	CASSPQGAGGYEQYF	TGTGCCAGCTCACCACAGGGGGCAGGGGGGTACGAGCAGTACTTC
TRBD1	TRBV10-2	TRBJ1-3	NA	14	CASSETGTGNTIYF	TGCGCCAGCAGCGAGACAGGGACTGGAAACACCATATATTTT
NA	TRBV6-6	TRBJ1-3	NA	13	CASTPFSGNTIYF	TGTGCCAGCACCCCTTTCTCTGGAAACACCATATATTTT
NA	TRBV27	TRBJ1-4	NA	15	CASSLSGATNEKLFF	TGTGCCAGCAGTTTATCCGGTGCAACTAATGAAAAACTGTTTTTT
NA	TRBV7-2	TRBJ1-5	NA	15	CASSPQEGFNQPQHF	TGTGCCAGCAGCCCTCAGGAGGGATTCAATCAGCCCCAGCATTTT
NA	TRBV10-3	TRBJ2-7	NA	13	CASTGSLIYEQYF	TGTGCCAGCACAGGGAGTTTGATCTACGAGCAGTACTTC
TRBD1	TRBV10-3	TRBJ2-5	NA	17	CAISESRTGGAFETQYF	TGTGCCATCAGTGAGTCGAGGACAGGGGGCGCGTTCGAGACCCAGTACTTC
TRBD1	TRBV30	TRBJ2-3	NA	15	CAWRAGTGSTDTQYF	TGTGCCTGGCGGGCCGGGACAGGAAGCACAGATACGCAGTATTTT
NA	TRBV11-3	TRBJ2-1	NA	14	CASSSDFSYNEQFF	TGTGCCAGCAGCTCGGACTTCTCTTACAATGAGCAGTTCTTC
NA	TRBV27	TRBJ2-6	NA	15	CASSLSPMGANVLTF	TGTGCCAGCAGTTTATCTCCTATGGGGGCCAACGTCCTGACTTTC
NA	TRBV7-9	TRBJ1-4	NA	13	CASSSEIREKLFF	TGTGCCAGCAGCTCAGAAATAAGGGAAAAACTGTTTTTT
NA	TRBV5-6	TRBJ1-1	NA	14	CASSLDVMNTEAFF	TGTGCCAGCAGCTTGGACGTCATGAACACTGAAGCTTTCTTT
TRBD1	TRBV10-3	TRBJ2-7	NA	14	CAISEFTGEYEQYF	TGTGCCATCAGTGAGTTCACAGGGGAATACGAGCAGTACTTC
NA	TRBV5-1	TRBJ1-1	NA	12	CASSLHPSEAFF	TGCGCCAGCAGCTTGCACCCCTCCGAAGCTTTCTTT
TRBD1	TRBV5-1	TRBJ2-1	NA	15	CASSAGTGVYNEQFF	TGCGCCAGCAGCGCTGGGACAGGGGTATACAATGAGCAGTTCTTC
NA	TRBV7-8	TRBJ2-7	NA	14	CASSLRQAPYEQYF	TGTGCCAGCAGCCTCCGACAGGCCCCCTACGAGCAGTACTTC
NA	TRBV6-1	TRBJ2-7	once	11	CASRETYEQYF	TGTGCCAGCAGAGAGACCTACGAGCAGTACTTC
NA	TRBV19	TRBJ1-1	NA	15	CASSIVADMNTEAFF	TGTGCCAGTAGTATAGTTGCAGACATGAACACTGAAGCTTTCTTT
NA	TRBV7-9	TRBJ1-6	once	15	CASSLASAHYSPLHF	TGTGCCAGCAGCTTAGCTTCGGCCCACTATTCACCCCTCCACTTT
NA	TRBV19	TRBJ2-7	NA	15	CASSAYRGSSYEQYF	TGTGCCAGTAGTGCCTACCGGGGATCCTCCTACGAGCAGTACTTC
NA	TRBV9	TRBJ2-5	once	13	CASSVGPEETQYF	TGTGCCAGCAGCGTAGGCCCAGAAGAGACCCAGTACTTC
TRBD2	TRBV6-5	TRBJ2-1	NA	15	CASSYSAGGYNEQFF	TGTGCCAGCAGTTACTCAGCGGGGGGCTACAATGAGCAGTTCTTC
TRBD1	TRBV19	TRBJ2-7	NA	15	CASSRTGTGGYEQYF	TGTGCCAGTAGTAGAACCGGGACAGGGGGCTACGAGCAGTACTTC
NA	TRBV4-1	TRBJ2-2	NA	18	CASSQDRVIYISTGELFF	TGCGCCAGCAGCCAAGATCGGGTGATTTACATCTCGACCGGGGAGCTGTTTTTT
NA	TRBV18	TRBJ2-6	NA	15	CASSGVSSGANVLTF	TGTGCCAGCTCAGGGGTTAGCTCTGGGGCCAACGTCCTGACTTTC
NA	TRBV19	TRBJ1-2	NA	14	CASSMAGIRRGYTF	TGTGCCAGTAGTATGGCAGGGATCCGGCGAGGCTACACCTTC
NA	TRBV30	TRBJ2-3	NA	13	CAWSVGGMDTQYF	TGTGCCTGGAGTGTAGGGGGGATGGATACGCAGTATTTT
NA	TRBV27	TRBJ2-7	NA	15	CASSLAGAPTYEQYF	TGTGCCAGCAGTTTAGCCGGGGCCCCGACCTACGAGCAGTACTTC
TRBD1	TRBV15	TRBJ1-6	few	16	CATSRVPGGIDSPLHF	TGTGCCACCAGCAGAGTCCCAGGGGGGATTGATTCACCCCTCCACTTT
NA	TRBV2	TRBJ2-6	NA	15	CASSVGRSGANVLTF	TGTGCCAGCAGTGTGGGCCGCTCTGGGGCCAACGTCCTGACTTTC
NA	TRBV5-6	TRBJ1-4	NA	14	CASSLGQSNEKLFF	TGTGCCAGCAGCTTGGGACAGAGTAATGAAAAACTGTTTTTT